The next 15 T cell receptor beta chains were all read from a single sample in a study of blood T cell repertoires in COVID-19. Only in-frame clones appear in the TCRdb table, and some are missing; sequencing was by immunoSEQ multiplex PCR. This repertoire shows about 380,000 clones, 75% to 90% found once; its top ten account for under 4%. The sample comprised peripheral blood. Every receptor here comes from a woman between 18 and 29 years old with acute or convalescent COVID-19.

The chain carries TRBV6-5 and TRBJ2-7, with D possibly TRBD2 on 5 matching bases. This CDR3 spans 14 amino acids. The germline CDR1 and CDR2 sequences are MNHEY and SVGAGI. With 5 bases removed from V and 2 bases from J, the gap between germline ends came to 13 bases. CDR3 nucleotide sequence: TGTGCCAGCAGTCCAAGGACTGGAACCTACGAGCAGTACTTC. It specifies CASSPRTGTYEQYF.

The chain has TRBV27 and TRBJ1-4, with 7 bases fitting TRBD1. The V gene end was trimmed by 2 bases and the J gene end by 8 bases; junction bases not matched to a gene: 8. This CDR3 has 15 amino acids. Germline CDR1 and CDR2: MNHEY and SMNVEV (reference sequence). The CDR3, as DNA: TGTGCCAGCAGTTTAAGAGGGGGCGCCTGGGAAAAACTGTTTTTT. Its protein is CASSLRGGAWEKLFF.

The chain uses TRBV11-2 and TRBJ2-3; TRBD1 agrees at 9 bases. The germline V gene has CDR1 SGHAT and CDR2 FQNNGV. Trimming at V came to 4 bases and at J to 10 bases, leaving 9 bases not matched to a gene. The CDR3 runs 14 residues. CDR3 DNA sequence: TGTGCCAGCAGCTCCGGGACAGGGTCCCCTGCGCAGTATTTT. This codes for CASSSGTGSPAQYF.

The chain uses TRBV6-5 and TRBJ2-7; 8 nucleotides match TRBD1. This CDR3 spans 14 amino acids. Germline V gene data show CDR1 as MNHEY and CDR2 as SVGAGI. With 4 bases clipped from V and 2 bases from J, the junction kept 4 bases outside the gene matches. The CDR3: CASSSRTGTYEQYF. In DNA, the CDR3 is TGTGCCAGCAGTTCCCGGACAGGGACCTACGAGCAGTACTTC.

V usage is TRBV4-1 and J usage is TRBJ1-2; no reliable D call. Trimming left V 4 bases short and J 1 base short, with 10 bases between. Germline V gene data show CDR1 as MGHRA and CDR2 as YSYEKL. The CDR3 is 14 amino acids. CDR3 loop: CASSPREGNYGYTF. The CDR3, as DNA: TGCGCCAGCAGCCCCCGGGAGGGTAACTATGGCTACACCTTC.

This sequence joins TRBV3-1 (or the pseudogene TRBV3-2) and TRBJ1-1; 10 bases match TRBD1. V lost 4 bases, J lost 0 bases, and 2 bases stayed unmatched. Germline CDR1 reads LGHDT; CDR2 reads YNNKEL (reference sequence). This CDR3 region has 15 residues. This CDR3 reads CASSRDRGVNTEAFF. The CDR3 coding sequence is TGTGCCAGCAGCCGGGACAGGGGAGTGAACACTGAAGCTTTCTTT.

The chain recombines TRBV9 with TRBJ1-2; 8 bases line up with TRBD1. CDR1 and CDR2 from the germline V gene are SGDLS and YYNGEE. The trim removed 3 bases at V and 0 bases at J, leaving 7 bases unmatched. This CDR3 comprises 16 residues. CDR3 sequence (DNA): TGTGCCAGCAGCGAATTGACAGGGGCAGCTAACTATGGCTACACCTTC. This sequence encodes CASSELTGAANYGYTF.

The chain joins TRBV6-5 to TRBJ1-1; D is perhaps TRBD1 (5 bases). In germline, CDR1 is MNHEY, CDR2 SVGAGI. The CDR3 consists of 12 residues. V was pared by 4 bases and J by 4 bases, with 7 bases between. The CDR3 coding sequence is TGTGCCAGCAGTTGGGGGGGCACTGAAGCTTTCTTT. Its translation is CASSWGGTEAFF.

The chain combines TRBV30 with TRBJ1-2, with a tentative D call TRBD1 (5 bases). CDR1 and CDR2 (germline): GTSNPN, SVGIG (reference sequence). The V end was cut by 2 bases, the J end by 1 base, with 8 bases between. The length of the CDR3 is 13 residues. CDR3 amino acids: CAWSPTVNYGYTF. Here the CDR3 DNA reads TGTGCCTGGAGTCCGACAGTTAACTATGGCTACACCTTC.

The chain couples TRBV19 to TRBJ2-7; 8 nucleotides align to TRBD2. This CDR3 spans 16 amino acids. CDR1 is LNHDA, CDR2 SQIVND, per germline (reference sequence). After removal of 4 bases from V and 2 bases from J, the junction contained 10 bases not matched to a gene. CDR3 region: CASSTLREGTPYEQYF. CDR3 nucleotides: TGTGCCAGTAGTACCCTCCGGGAGGGTACCCCCTACGAGCAGTACTTC.

The J gene is TRBJ1-1, the V gene TRBV19; a weak D match, TRBD1 (5 bases). V was pared by 3 bases and J by 6 bases, with 14 bases between. Germline V gene lookup returns CDR1 LNHDA and CDR2 SQIVND (reference sequence). This CDR3 spans 14 amino acids. CDR3 DNA: TGTGCCAGTAGTATCGCGGGGGAGTTGTCTGAAGCTTTCTTT. Its translation is CASSIAGELSEAFF.

This sequence joins TRBV7-8 and TRBJ1-5; D is undetermined. The CDR3 loop spans 13 amino acids. Germline CDR1 reads SGHVS; CDR2 reads FQNEAQ. Trimming shortened V by 3 bases and J by 9 bases, and 12 bases separated the two germline ends. CDR3 in DNA: TGTGCCAGCAGCTTTATTCCTGGACTGCCCCAGCATTTT. Its protein product is CASSFIPGLPQHF.

In the case of this clone: This CDR3 is also generated by other DNA sequences in the sample. The CDR3 is CASSPLASKETQYF. The DNA for the CDR3 is TGTGCCAGCTCACCACTAGCGAGTAAAGAGACCCAGTACTTC. This rearrangement joins TRBV18 to TRBJ2-5, with D possibly being TRBD2 (5 bases). In germline, CDR1 is KGHSH, CDR2 LQKENI. The CDR3 consists of 14 residues. Trimming left V 1 base short and J 3 bases short, with 9 bases between.

Notes on this clone: This sample includes further DNA sequences coding for the same CDR3. V gene TRBV2 combines with J gene TRBJ2-5; D not certain. V shed 2 bases and J shed 1 base, with 8 bases lying between them. Germline-derived CDR1 and CDR2 are SNHLY and FYNNEI. CDR3 size: 14 residues. The CDR3 DNA follows: TGTGCCAGCAGTGAAAGGTCAGGCCAAGAGACCCAGTACTTC. As protein: CASSERSGQETQYF.

A remark on this clone: In the same sample, other DNA sequences code for this CDR3. The chain's CDR3 is CATSQGSNYGYTF. CDR3 nucleotides: TGTGCCACCTCCCAGGGCAGTAACTATGGCTACACCTTC. This rearrangement joins TRBV24-1 to TRBJ1-2; a possible D gene is TRBD1 (5 bases). The ends were cut back, 9 bases at V and 1 base at J, with 11 bases in the middle. The germline V gene has CDR1 KGHDR and CDR2 SFDVKD. The CDR3 covers 13 residues.